This T cell receptor (beta chain) was captured by sequencing in a study of early T cells in non-severe SARS-CoV-2 infection. As for the study in general: Sequencing of bulk RNA from unsorted whole blood was done, without chain pairing. Study results and limitations: Matching with VDJdb favored anti-spike CD8 responses (missing private and CD4 specificities).

Molecules of cDNA were individually given unique molecular identifiers that were attached to them. TCRdb ran MiXCR on the 5' RACE reads and lists one entry per CDR3 protein. Here the sample spans tens of thousands of distinct CDR3 sequences, 9.5% to 15% being singletons. Germline V CDR1 and CDR2: MNHEY, SVGEGT. Trimming cost V 5 bases and J 3 bases; bases outside gene matches: 7. The CDR3 is made up of 15 amino acids. With respect to this clonotype: Its matching antigen is unknown.

Here the sequenced sample was whole blood, taken at baseline. The chain is built from TRBV6-2 or TRBV6-3 and TRBJ1-5, with TRBD1 matching over 7 bases. The receptor was isolated from an adult who was a healthcare worker with PCR-confirmed SARS-CoV-2 infection or an uninfected control (not recorded which). CDR3 DNA sequence: TGTGCCAGCAGTCCCCCGGACAGGCTCAATCAGCCCCAGCATTTT. This encodes CASSPPDRLNQPQHF.